This T cell receptor beta chain was retrieved from a study of technical replicates of blood from a few donors. There are 16 residues in the CDR3. V lost 0 bases and J 1 base, leaving 11 bases between the germline ends. From germline, CDR1 is MGHRA and CDR2 YSYEKL. The assay was immunoSEQ multiplex PCR, and TCRdb's table has in-frame clones only and misses some. The sample lists roughly 69,000 clones, about 97% occurring once. The sample comprised T cells isolated from PBMCs. The receptor's source is a human donor in good health. The rearrangement links TRBV4-1 to TRBJ2-3; the D gene is possibly TRBD2 (5 bases). This CDR3 reads CASSQESSWGTDTQYF. CDR3 DNA: TGCGCCAGCAGCCAAGAATCTAGCTGGGGCACAGATACGCAGTATTTT.